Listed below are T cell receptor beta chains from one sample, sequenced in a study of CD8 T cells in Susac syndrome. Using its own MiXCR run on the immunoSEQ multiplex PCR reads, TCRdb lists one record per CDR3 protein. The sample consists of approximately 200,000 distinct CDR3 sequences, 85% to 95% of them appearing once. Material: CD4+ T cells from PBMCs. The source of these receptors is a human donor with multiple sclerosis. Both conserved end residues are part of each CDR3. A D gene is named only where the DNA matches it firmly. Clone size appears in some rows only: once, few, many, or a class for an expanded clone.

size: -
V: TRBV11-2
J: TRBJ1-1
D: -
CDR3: CASSQPGGGGAEAFF
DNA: TGTGCCAGCAGCCAACCTGGGGGGGGCGGCGCTGAAGCTTTCTTT

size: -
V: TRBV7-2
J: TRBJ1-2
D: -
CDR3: CASSSGPGLESDYTF
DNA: TGTGCCAGCAGCTCTGGGCCAGGGCTCGAATCAGACTACACCTTC

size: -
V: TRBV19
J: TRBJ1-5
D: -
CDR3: CASMPLGVVFNQPQHF
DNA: TGTGCCAGTATGCCCCTCGGGGTGGTATTCAATCAGCCCCAGCATTTT

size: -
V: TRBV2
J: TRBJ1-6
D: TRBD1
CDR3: CASSPRQGRNSPLHF
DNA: TGTGCCAGCAGTCCAAGACAGGGGCGTAATTCACCCCTCCACTTT

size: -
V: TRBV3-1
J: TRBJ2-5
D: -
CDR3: CASSREQGGEETQYF
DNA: TGTGCCAGCAGCCGCGAACAGGGGGGGGAAGAGACCCAGTACTTC

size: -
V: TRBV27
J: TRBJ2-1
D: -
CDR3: CASSFGGPKSNEQFF
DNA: TGTGCCAGCAGTTTCGGGGGGCCCAAGTCTAATGAGCAGTTCTTC

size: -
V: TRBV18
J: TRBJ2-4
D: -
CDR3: CASSPPAVAKNIQYF
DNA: TGTGCCAGCTCACCCCCGGCGGTAGCCAAAAACATTCAGTACTTC

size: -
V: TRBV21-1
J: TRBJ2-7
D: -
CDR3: CASSPHEQYF
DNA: TGTGCCTCTTCTCCCCACGAGCAGTACTTC

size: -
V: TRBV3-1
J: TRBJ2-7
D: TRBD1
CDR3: CASGQQGAIYEQYF
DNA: TGTGCCAGCGGACAACAGGGGGCGATTTACGAGCAGTACTTC

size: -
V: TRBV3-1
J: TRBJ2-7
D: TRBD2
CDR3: CASSQASGGQYF
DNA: TGTGCCAGCAGCCAGGCCAGCGGGGGGCAGTACTTC

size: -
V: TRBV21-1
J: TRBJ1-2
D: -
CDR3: CASRETGYTF
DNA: TGTGCCAGCAGGGAGACTGGCTACACCTTC

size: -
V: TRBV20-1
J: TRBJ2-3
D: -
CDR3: CSAGRDTSTDTQYF
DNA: TGCAGTGCTGGCCGGGACACTAGCACAGATACGCAGTATTTT

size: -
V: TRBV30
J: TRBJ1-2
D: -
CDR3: CAWSGGYGYTF
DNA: TGTGCCTGGAGTGGGGGCTATGGCTACACCTTC

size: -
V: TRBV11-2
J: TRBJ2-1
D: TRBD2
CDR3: CASSLGGLQNNEQFF
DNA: TGTGCCAGCAGCTTAGGGGGACTACAGAACAATGAGCAGTTCTTC

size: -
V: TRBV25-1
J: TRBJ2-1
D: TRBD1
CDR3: CASSGDRYNEQFF
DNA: TGTGCCAGCAGTGGGGACAGGTACAATGAGCAGTTCTTC

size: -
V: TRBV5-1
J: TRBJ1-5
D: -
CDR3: CASSPDSLNQPQHF
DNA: TGCGCCAGCAGCCCTGACAGTCTCAATCAGCCCCAGCATTTT

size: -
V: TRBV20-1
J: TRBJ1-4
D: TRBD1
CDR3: CSAREMGQGNEKLFF
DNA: TGCAGTGCTAGAGAGATGGGACAGGGTAATGAAAAACTGTTTTTT

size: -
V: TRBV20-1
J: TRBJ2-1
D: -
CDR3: CSASADLYNEQFF
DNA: TGCAGTGCTAGTGCGGACCTTTACAATGAGCAGTTCTTC

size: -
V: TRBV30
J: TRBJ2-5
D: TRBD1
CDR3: CAWNLQGARETQYF
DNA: TGTGCCTGGAACTTACAGGGGGCGCGGGAGACCCAGTACTTC

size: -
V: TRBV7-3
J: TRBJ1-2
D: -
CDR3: CASSLRVGYTF
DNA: TGTGCCAGCAGCTTAAGGGTTGGCTACACCTTC

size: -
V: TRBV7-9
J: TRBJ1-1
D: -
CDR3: CASSLAAREAFF
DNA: TGTGCCAGCAGCTTAGCGGCCCGGGAGGCTTTCTTT

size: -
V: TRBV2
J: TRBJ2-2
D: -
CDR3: CASSDRSLTWELFF
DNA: TGTGCCAGCAGTGATAGATCTCTCACCTGGGAGCTGTTTTTT

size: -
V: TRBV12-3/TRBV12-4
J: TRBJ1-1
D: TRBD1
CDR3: CASTQGDRGAFF
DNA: TGTGCCAGCACCCAAGGGGACAGGGGAGCTTTCTTT

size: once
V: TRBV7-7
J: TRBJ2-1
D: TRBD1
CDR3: CASSSGQGLQFF
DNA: TGTGCTAGCAGCTCCGGACAGGGCCTGCAGTTCTTC

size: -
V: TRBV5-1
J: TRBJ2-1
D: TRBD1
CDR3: CASSLGDSEQFF
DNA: TGCGCCAGCAGCTTAGGGGACAGTGAGCAGTTCTTC

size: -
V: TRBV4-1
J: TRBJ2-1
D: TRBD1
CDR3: CASSQGMRTGANEQFF
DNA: TGCGCCAGCAGCCAAGGTATGCGGACAGGGGCCAATGAGCAGTTCTTC

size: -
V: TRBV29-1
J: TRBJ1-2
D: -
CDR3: CSGGGTPGGYTF
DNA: TGCAGCGGTGGGGGTACCCCCGGTGGCTACACCTTC

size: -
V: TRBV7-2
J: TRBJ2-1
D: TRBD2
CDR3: CASSSGLAGGPEQFF
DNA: TGTGCCAGCAGCTCGGGACTAGCGGGGGGCCCTGAGCAGTTCTTC

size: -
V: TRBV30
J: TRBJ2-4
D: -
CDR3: CAWSPSRWGIQYF
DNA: TGTGCCTGGAGCCCTTCACGGTGGGGCATTCAGTACTTC

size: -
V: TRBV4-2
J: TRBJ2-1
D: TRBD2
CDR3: CASSQGDGGGSYNEQFF
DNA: TGTGCCAGCAGCCAAGGGGACGGGGGGGGCTCCTACAATGAGCAGTTCTTC

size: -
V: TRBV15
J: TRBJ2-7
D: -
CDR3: CATSPRHEQYF
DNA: TGTGCCACCAGCCCCCGACACGAGCAGTACTTC

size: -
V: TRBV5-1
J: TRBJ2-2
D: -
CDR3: CASSFGGPGTGELFF
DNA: TGCGCCAGCAGCTTCGGGGGGCCGGGGACCGGGGAGCTGTTTTTT

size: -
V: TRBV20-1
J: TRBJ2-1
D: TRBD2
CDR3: CSAPRSGGNEQFF
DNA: TGCAGTGCCCCCCGTAGCGGGGGGAATGAGCAGTTCTTC

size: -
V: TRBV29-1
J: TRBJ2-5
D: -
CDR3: CSVGMGETQYF
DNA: TGCAGCGTGGGGATGGGAGAGACCCAGTACTTC

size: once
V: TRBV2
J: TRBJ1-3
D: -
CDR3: CASSVDSTIYF
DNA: TGTGCCAGCAGTGTAGACTCAACCATATATTTT

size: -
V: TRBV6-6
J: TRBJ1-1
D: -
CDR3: CASKVGSTEAFF
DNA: TGTGCCAGCAAGGTAGGGAGCACTGAAGCTTTCTTT

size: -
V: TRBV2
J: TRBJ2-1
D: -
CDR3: CASKAQGLSYNEQFF
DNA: TGTGCCAGCAAGGCCCAGGGGCTTTCCTACAATGAGCAGTTCTTC

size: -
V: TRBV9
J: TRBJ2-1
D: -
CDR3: CASSVAGREDSYNEQFF
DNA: TGTGCCAGCAGCGTAGCGGGTAGGGAGGACTCCTACAATGAGCAGTTCTTC

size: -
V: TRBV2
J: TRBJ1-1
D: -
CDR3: CASRQMVTEAFF
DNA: TGTGCCAGCAGGCAGATGGTCACTGAAGCTTTCTTT

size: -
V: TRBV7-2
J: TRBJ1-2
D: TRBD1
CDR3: CASRLGQGLGYTF
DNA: TGTGCCAGCAGACTCGGACAGGGGCTTGGCTACACCTTC

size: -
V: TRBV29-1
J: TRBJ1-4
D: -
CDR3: CSVGTGPGELFF
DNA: TGCAGCGTTGGGACGGGCCCAGGGGAACTGTTTTTT

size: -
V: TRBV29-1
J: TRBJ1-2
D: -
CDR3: CSVPDTPNYGYTF
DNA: TGCAGCGTACCTGATACCCCTAACTATGGCTACACCTTC

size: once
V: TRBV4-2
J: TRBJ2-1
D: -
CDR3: CASSQVLNEQFF
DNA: TGTGCCAGCAGCCAAGTATTGAATGAGCAGTTCTTC

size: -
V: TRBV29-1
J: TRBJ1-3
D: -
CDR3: CSTRGPGNTIYF
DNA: TGCAGCACGAGAGGGCCTGGAAACACCATATATTTT

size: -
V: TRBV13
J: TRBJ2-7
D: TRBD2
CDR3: CASTRREAASSYEQYF
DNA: TGTGCCAGCACCCGTCGGGAGGCGGCTAGCTCCTACGAGCAGTACTTC

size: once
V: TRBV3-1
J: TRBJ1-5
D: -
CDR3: CASSQYPDQPQHF
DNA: TGTGCCAGCAGCCAATACCCAGATCAGCCCCAGCATTTT

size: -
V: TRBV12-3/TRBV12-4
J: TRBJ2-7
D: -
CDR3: CASSSVGHYEQYF
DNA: TGTGCCAGCAGTTCTGTGGGACACTACGAGCAGTACTTC

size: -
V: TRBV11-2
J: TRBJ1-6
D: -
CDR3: CASSLAFRRSPLHF
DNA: TGTGCCAGCAGCTTAGCCTTTAGGCGGTCACCCCTCCACTTT

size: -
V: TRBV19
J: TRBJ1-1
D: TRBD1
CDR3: CASSIRGTGSNTEAFF
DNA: TGTGCCAGTAGTATAAGGGGGACAGGGTCGAACACTGAAGCTTTCTTT

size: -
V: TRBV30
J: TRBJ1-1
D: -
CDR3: CACRPYLRGADTEAFF
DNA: TGTGCCTGCCGGCCATACTTAAGGGGTGCTGACACTGAAGCTTTCTTT

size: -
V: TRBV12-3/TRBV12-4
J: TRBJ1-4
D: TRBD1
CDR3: CASSSTGGNEKLFF
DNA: TGTGCCAGCAGTTCGACAGGGGGTAATGAAAAACTGTTTTTT